The clone carrying this T cell receptor (beta chain) occurred many times. Its antigen remains unidentified. Germline V gives CDR1 MNHEY, CDR2 SVGEGT. The CDR3 has 14 amino acids. Trimming removed 6 bases from V and 4 bases from J, with 16 bases in between. The data belong to a study of response to subunit inactivated influenza vaccine. MiXCR, applied by TCRdb to the RT-PCR reads, yields one record per CDR3 protein. Among about 520,000 distinct CDR3 sequences listed, approximately 7.3% were seen once. General study findings and limits: Each seasonal influenza vaccination, the authors suggested, recruits few new T cells.

V and J are TRBV6-2 or TRBV6-3 and TRBJ2-7; D possibly corresponds to TRBD1 (5 bases). The TCR sequence derives from a man between 50 and 69 years old who received an inactivated influenza vaccine. The sequences come from PBMCs from blood, collected less than 30 months after vaccination. In DNA, the CDR3 is TGTGCCAGCAGCCGCCGCCAGGGTGGGTACGAGCAGTACTTC. Translated: CASSRRQGGYEQYF.